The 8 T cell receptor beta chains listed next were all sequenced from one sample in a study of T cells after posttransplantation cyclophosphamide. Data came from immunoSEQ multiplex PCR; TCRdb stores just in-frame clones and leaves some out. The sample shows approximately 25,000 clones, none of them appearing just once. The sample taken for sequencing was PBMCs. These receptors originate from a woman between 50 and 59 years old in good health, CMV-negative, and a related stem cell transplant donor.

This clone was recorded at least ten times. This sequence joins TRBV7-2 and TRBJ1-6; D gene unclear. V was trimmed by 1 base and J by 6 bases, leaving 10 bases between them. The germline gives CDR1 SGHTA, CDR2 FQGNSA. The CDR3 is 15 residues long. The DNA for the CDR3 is TGTGCCAGCAGCTTAGTTCCAGGTCTTAATTCACCCCTCCACTTT. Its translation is CASSLVPGLNSPLHF.

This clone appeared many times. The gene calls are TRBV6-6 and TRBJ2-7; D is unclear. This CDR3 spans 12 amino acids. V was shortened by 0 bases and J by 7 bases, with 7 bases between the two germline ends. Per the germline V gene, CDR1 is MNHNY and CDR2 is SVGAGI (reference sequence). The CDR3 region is CASSYSLSEQYF. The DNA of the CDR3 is TGTGCCAGCAGTTACTCCCTTTCGGAGCAGTACTTC.

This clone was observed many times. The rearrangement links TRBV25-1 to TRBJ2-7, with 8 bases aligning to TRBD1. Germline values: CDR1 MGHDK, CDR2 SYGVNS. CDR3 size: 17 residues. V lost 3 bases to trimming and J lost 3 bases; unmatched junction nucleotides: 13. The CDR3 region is CASSDPSPDRGFYEQYF. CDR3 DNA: TGTGCCAGCAGTGACCCTTCCCCCGACAGGGGTTTCTACGAGCAGTACTTC.

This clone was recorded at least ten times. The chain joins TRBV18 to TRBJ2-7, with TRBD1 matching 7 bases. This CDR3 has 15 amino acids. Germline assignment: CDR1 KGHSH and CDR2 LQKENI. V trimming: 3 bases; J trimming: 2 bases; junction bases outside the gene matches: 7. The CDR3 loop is CASSPLGQFPYEQYF. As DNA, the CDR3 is TGTGCCAGCTCACCCCTGGGACAGTTTCCCTACGAGCAGTACTTC.

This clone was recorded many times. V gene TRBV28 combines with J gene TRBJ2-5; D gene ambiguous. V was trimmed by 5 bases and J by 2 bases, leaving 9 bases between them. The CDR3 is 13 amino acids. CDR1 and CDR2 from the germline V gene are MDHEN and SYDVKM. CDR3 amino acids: CASSISKQETQYF. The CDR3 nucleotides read TGTGCCAGCAGTATTAGCAAGCAAGAGACCCAGTACTTC.

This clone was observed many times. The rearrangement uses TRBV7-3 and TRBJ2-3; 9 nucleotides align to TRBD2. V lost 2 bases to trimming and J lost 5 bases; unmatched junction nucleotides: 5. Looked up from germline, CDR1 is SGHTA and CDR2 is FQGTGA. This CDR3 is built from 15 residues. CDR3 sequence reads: CASSLGGGEGDTQYF. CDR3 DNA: TGTGCCAGCAGCTTAGGCGGGGGGGAGGGAGATACGCAGTATTTT. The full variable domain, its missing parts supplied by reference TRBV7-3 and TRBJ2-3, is GAGVSQTPSNKVTEKGKYVELRCDPISGHTALYWYRQSLGQGPEFLIYFQGTGAADDSGLPNDRFFAVRPEGSVSTLKIQRTERGDSAVYLCASSLGGGEGDTQYFGPGTRLTVL.

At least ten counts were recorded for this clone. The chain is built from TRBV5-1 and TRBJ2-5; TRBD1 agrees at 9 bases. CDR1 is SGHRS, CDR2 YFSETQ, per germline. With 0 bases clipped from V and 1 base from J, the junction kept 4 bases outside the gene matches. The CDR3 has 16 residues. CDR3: CASSLGPQGAQETQYF. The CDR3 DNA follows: TGCGCCAGCAGCTTGGGGCCACAGGGGGCCCAAGAGACCCAGTACTTC.

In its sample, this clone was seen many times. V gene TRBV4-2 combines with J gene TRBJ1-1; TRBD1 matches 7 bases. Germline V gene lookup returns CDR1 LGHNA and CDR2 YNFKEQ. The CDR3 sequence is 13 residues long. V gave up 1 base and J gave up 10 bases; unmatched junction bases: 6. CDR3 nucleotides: TGTGCCAGCAGCCAAGGGGAGACAGGGAGAGCTTTCTTT. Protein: CASSQGETGRAFF.